This passage covers 21 T cell receptor beta chains from one sample sequenced in a study of shared clonotypes between healthy human individuals. Naive-designated CD8 cells lacked CD45RO, were positively enriched for CCR7, and omitted terminally differentiated effector memory CD45RA+ cells. This table comes from immunoSEQ multiplex PCR, and its TCRdb copy is limited to in-frame clones, with some not included. This repertoire shows almost 700,000 clones, roughly 94% found once; its top ten account for 20% to 25%. Source material: naive CD8+ T cells sorted from blood. The origin of the receptors is a young man in good health.

The chain combines TRBV9 with TRBJ2-1; 12 positions match TRBD2. The J segment lost 6 bases and the V segment lost 4 bases, leaving 14 bases of the junction unmatched. The CDR3 spans 18 residues. Germline V gene lookup returns CDR1 SGDLS and CDR2 YYNGEE. The CDR3 is CASSPGLAGGPIINEQFF. The DNA for the CDR3 is TGTGCCAGCAGCCCGGGGCTAGCGGGAGGGCCAATCATCAATGAGCAGTTCTTC.

The V gene is TRBV10-3, the J gene TRBJ2-1; the match to TRBD1 covers 9 bases. This CDR3 is 16 amino acids long. Germline-derived CDR1 and CDR2 are ENHRY and SYGVKD. The J segment lost 2 bases and the V segment lost 6 bases, leaving 8 bases of the junction unmatched. CDR3 nucleotide sequence: TGTGCCATCAGCACGATCGGGACAGGGACCTACAATGAGCAGTTCTTC. This sequence encodes CAISTIGTGTYNEQFF.

With respect to this clone: This CDR3 is also generated by other DNA sequences in the sample. The chain combines TRBV9 with TRBJ2-1; 11 bases are shared with TRBD2. With 0 bases clipped from V and 7 bases from J, the junction kept 3 bases outside the gene matches. The V gene's germline CDR1 is SGDLS and CDR2 YYNGEE. CDR3 size: 15 residues. The DNA of the CDR3 is TGTGCCAGCAGCGTAGTAGCGGGAGGGCCGAATGAGCAGTTCTTC. Protein product: CASSVVAGGPNEQFF. Combining the CDR3 with reference TRBV9 and TRBJ2-1 gives the whole variable domain DSGVTQTPKHLITATGQRVTLRCSPRSGDLSVYWYQQSLDQGLQFLIQYYNGEERAKGNILERFSAQQFPDLHSELNLSSLELGDSALYFCASSVVAGGPNEQFFGPGTRLTVL.

J is TRBJ2-1 and V is TRBV11-2; 10 bases are a match to TRBD2. The junction had 9 bases not matched to a gene; V was cut back by 2 bases and J by 8 bases. Per germline, CDR1 SGHAT and CDR2 FQNNGV. This CDR3 has 16 amino acids. CDR3 amino acids: CASSLPGLAGVYEQFF. The CDR3 bases are TGTGCCAGCAGCTTACCCGGGCTAGCGGGAGTCTATGAGCAGTTCTTC.

The chain couples TRBV5-6 to TRBJ1-3; tentative D call: TRBD1 (6 bases). This CDR3 region has 14 residues. The V end lost 0 bases, the J end lost 5 bases, and 9 bases lay between the germline ends. Germline CDR1 is SGHDT and CDR2 is YYEEEE. This CDR3 is CASSLVQGRNTIYF. The CDR3 DNA reads TGTGCCAGCAGCTTGGTACAGGGAAGAAACACCATATATTTT.

The chain joins TRBV6-5 to TRBJ2-1, with D unclear. The ends were cut back, 8 bases at V and 3 bases at J, with 11 bases in the middle. The CDR3 runs 13 residues. Germline values: CDR1 MNHEY, CDR2 SVGAGI. The CDR3 sequence is CASSLNFYNEQFF. CDR3 DNA: TGTGCCAGCTCCCTCAATTTCTACAATGAGCAGTTCTTC.

This clone has only one observation. The rearrangement uses TRBV5-1 and TRBJ1-4, with 7 positions matching TRBD1. Germline trimming cut 4 bases from V and 3 bases from J; bases unmatched to any gene: 6. Germline V gives CDR1 SGHRS, CDR2 YFSETQ. The CDR3 sequence is 15 residues long. The CDR3 DNA sequence: TGCGCCAGCAGCCCCGGGACAGCTGCTAATGAAAAACTGTTTTTT. It is translated as CASSPGTAANEKLFF.

The chain recombines TRBV7-2 with TRBJ2-1; 9 nucleotides align to TRBD2. Germline V CDR1 and CDR2: SGHTA, FQGNSA. The ends lost 3 bases at V and 5 bases at J; junction bases unmatched: 11. The CDR3 consists of 17 residues. The CDR3 region is CASSLAPWQREDNEQFF. In DNA, the CDR3 is TGTGCCAGCAGCTTGGCCCCGTGGCAGCGGGAGGACAATGAGCAGTTCTTC.

The V call is TRBV5-1, the J call TRBJ2-7; tentative D call: TRBD2 (5 bases). With 1 base removed from V and 6 bases from J, the gap between germline ends came to 14 bases. Germline lookup yields CDR1 SGHRS and CDR2 YFSETQ. This CDR3 spans 14 amino acids. DNA of the CDR3: TGCGCCAGCAGCTTGCACGAGACTATATCCGAGCAGTACTTC. This codes for CASSLHETISEQYF.

The chain joins TRBV19 to TRBJ1-2; perhaps TRBD1 as D (6 bases). V was shortened by 5 bases and J by 0 bases, with 19 bases between the two germline ends. The CDR3 has 17 amino acids. Germline V gene lookup returns CDR1 LNHDA and CDR2 SQIVND (reference sequence). The CDR3 is CASSPRDTYNSNYGYTF. Here the CDR3 DNA reads TGTGCCAGTAGTCCAAGGGACACCTATAACTCTAACTATGGCTACACCTTC.

This sequence joins TRBV7-9 and TRBJ2-3, with 11 bases identical to TRBD2. With 8 bases clipped from V and 4 bases from J, the junction kept 5 bases outside the gene matches. This CDR3 has 14 amino acids. The germline gives CDR1 SEHNR, CDR2 FQNEAQ (reference sequence). The CDR3 is CASGVSGRADTQYF. The CDR3 DNA reads TGTGCCAGCGGTGTTAGCGGGAGGGCAGATACGCAGTATTTT.

The chain combines TRBV18 with TRBJ2-2; tentative D call: TRBD1 (5 bases). The V end lost 1 base, the J end lost 2 bases, and 8 bases lay between the germline ends. This CDR3 region has 15 residues. Looked up from germline, CDR1 is KGHSH and CDR2 is LQKENI. CDR3 sequence: CASSPQDTNTGELFF. CDR3 nucleotide sequence: TGTGCCAGCTCACCACAGGACACAAACACCGGGGAGCTGTTTTTT.

There are a few counts of this clone. The CDR3 sequence: CASLGTLSYEQYF. DNA of the CDR3: TGTGCCAGCTTAGGGACACTGTCCTACGAGCAGTACTTC. The chain couples TRBV7-9 to TRBJ2-7; the D gene is possibly TRBD1 (6 bases). Germline V gives CDR1 SEHNR, CDR2 FQNEAQ (reference sequence). The length of the CDR3 is 13 residues. Between the trimmed V and J ends, which lost 8 bases and 1 base, there was a span of 12 bases.

The chain recombines TRBV28 with TRBJ1-5; the match to TRBD1 covers 9 bases. Germline V CDR1 and CDR2: MDHEN, SYDVKM. This CDR3 is built from 19 residues. Trimming removed 4 bases from V and 0 bases from J; junction bases left unmatched: 13. The CDR3 region has the DNA TGTGCCAGCAGTTCCCCCGCAGCGGACAGGGGCCATAGCAATCAGCCCCAGCATTTT. Its translation: CASSSPAADRGHSNQPQHF.

This clone showed up just once. The chain links TRBV7-9 to TRBJ2-1; 9 bases match TRBD1. The CDR3 loop spans 15 amino acids. From germline, CDR1 is SEHNR and CDR2 FQNEAQ (reference sequence). V shed 1 base, J shed 3 bases, and the junction held 1 base outside the gene matches. CDR3 coding DNA: TGTGCCAGCAGCTTAGAGACAGGGGGCTACAATGAGCAGTTCTTC. This translates into CASSLETGGYNEQFF.

This chain uses TRBV20-1 with TRBJ2-1; D uncertain. Germline-derived CDR1 and CDR2 are DFQATT and SNEGSKA (reference sequence). Trimming cost V 1 base and J 10 bases, with 8 bases left between them. This CDR3 is built from 11 residues. The DNA for the CDR3 is TGCAGTGCTAGAGTAGCTAGGGAGCAGTTCTTC. Protein: CSARVAREQFF.

This chain links TRBV7-9 with TRBJ2-3; D is uncertain. In germline, CDR1 is SEHNR, CDR2 FQNEAQ (reference sequence). The CDR3 length is 16 residues. Deletions cut 1 base from V and 2 bases from J, with 13 bases between. In nucleotides, the CDR3 is TGTGCCAGCAGCTTAGGGGGAAACTACCTCACAGATACGCAGTATTTT. Amino acid sequence: CASSLGGNYLTDTQYF.

This clone was seen a single time. The V gene is TRBV4-1, the J gene TRBJ2-7; perhaps D is TRBD1 or TRBD2 (5 bases each). Germline CDR1 MGHRA, CDR2 YSYEKL. V was shortened by 4 bases and J by 3 bases, with 16 bases between the two germline ends. CDR3 length: 15 residues. CDR3 amino acids: CASSLLRGQRYEQYF. The DNA of the CDR3 is TGCGCCAGCAGCCTCCTCCGGGGCCAACGCTACGAGCAGTACTTC.

This chain joins TRBV6-1 and TRBJ1-5; D is possibly TRBD1 (6 bases). Trimming removed 5 bases from V and 3 bases from J, with 11 bases in between. The CDR3 has 14 amino acids. CDR1 and CDR2 (germline): MNHNS, SASEGT. The CDR3 here is CASSPTGLNQPQHF. The DNA of the CDR3 is TGTGCCAGCAGTCCGACAGGCCTCAATCAGCCCCAGCATTTT.

CDR3 in amino acids: CASSLLVPDGAGELFF. DNA for the CDR3: TGTGCCAGCAGTTTATTGGTACCAGATGGAGCCGGGGAGCTGTTTTTT. The V gene is TRBV27, the J gene TRBJ2-2; the D is unclear. Trimming cost V 1 base and J 6 bases, with 15 bases left between them. Germline CDR1 and CDR2: MNHEY and SMNVEV (reference sequence). The CDR3 length is 16 residues.

The CDR3 coding sequence is TGTGCCAGCAGCGAAACAGCCGGGACTACTTTAGCCAAAAACATTCAGTACTTC. Its translation is CASSETAGTTLAKNIQYF. This chain connects TRBV9 to TRBJ2-4; the match to TRBD2 covers 7 bases. CDR1 is SGDLS, CDR2 YYNGEE, per germline. The junction had 12 bases not matched to a gene; V was cut back by 3 bases and J by 0 bases. The CDR3 runs 18 residues.